What follows are 5 T cell receptor beta chains derived from one specimen sequenced in a study of blood T cell repertoires in COVID-19. The protocol was immunoSEQ multiplex PCR, while the TCRdb copy is restricted to in-frame clones and leaves out a portion. Found here are approximately 300,000 clones, around 87% of them singletons; the top ten hold roughly 5%. Sequenced: PBMCs or T cells enriched from blood (not recorded which). The receptors stem from a woman between 25 and 40 years old who had recovered from COVID-19.

This chain connects TRBV5-1 to TRBJ1-4; TRBD1 might be the D (6 bases). The length of the CDR3 is 12 residues. Germline loops: CDR1 SGHRS, CDR2 YFSETQ. V lost 8 bases to trimming and J lost 6 bases, with 11 bases between them. The CDR3 loop is CASRQEHEKLFF. CDR3 in DNA: TGCGCCAGTAGACAGGAACATGAAAAACTGTTTTTT.

This CDR3 reads CASTPSRVQGNSYYGYTF. In nucleotides, the CDR3 is TGCGCCAGCACCCCCTCCCGAGTACAGGGTAACTCCTACTATGGCTACACCTTC. The chain carries TRBV10-1 and TRBJ1-2; D might be TRBD1 (6 bases). This CDR3 spans 18 amino acids. Deletions cut 7 bases from V and 3 bases from J, with 27 bases between. Looked up from germline, CDR1 is WNHNN and CDR2 is SYGVQD (reference sequence).

V and J are TRBV11-2 and TRBJ1-2; 7 bases match TRBD1. Germline CDR1 SGHAT, CDR2 FQNNGV. Losses at the gene ends were 2 bases for V and 2 bases for J; bases not matched to a gene: 5. The CDR3 extends over 15 amino acids. The DNA of the CDR3 is TGTGCCAGCAGCTTAACAGGGGCCATGAACTATGGCTACACCTTC. It is translated as CASSLTGAMNYGYTF.

J is TRBJ2-2 and V is TRBV2; D call uncertain. Germline V gives CDR1 SNHLY, CDR2 FYNNEI. V dropped 8 bases and J dropped 7 bases, with 8 bases sitting between them. The CDR3 has 11 residues. CDR3 loop: CASGRSGELFF. The CDR3 bases are TGTGCCAGCGGAAGGAGCGGGGAGCTGTTTTTT.

V and J are TRBV28 and TRBJ1-2, with a weak D call TRBD1 (6 bases). The V end lost 4 bases, the J end lost 7 bases, and 13 bases lay between the germline ends. CDR3 length: 13 residues. The germline gives CDR1 MDHEN, CDR2 SYDVKM. CDR3 region: CASSYQGMGGYTF. As DNA, the CDR3 is TGTGCCAGCAGTTACCAGGGGATGGGTGGCTACACCTTC.